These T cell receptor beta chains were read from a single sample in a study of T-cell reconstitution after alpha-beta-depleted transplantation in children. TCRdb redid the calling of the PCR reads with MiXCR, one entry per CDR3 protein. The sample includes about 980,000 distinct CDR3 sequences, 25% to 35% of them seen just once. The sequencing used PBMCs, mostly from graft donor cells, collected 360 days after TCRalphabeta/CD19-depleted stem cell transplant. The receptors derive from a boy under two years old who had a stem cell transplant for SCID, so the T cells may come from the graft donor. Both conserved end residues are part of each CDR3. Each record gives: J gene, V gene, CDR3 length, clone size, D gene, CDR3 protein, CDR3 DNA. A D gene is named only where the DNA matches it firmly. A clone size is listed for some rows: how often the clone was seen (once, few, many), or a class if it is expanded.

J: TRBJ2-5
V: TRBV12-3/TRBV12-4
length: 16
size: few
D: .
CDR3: CASSFITGGVGETQYF
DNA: TGTGCCAGCAGTTTCATTACGGGGGGCGTCGGAGAGACCCAGTACTTC

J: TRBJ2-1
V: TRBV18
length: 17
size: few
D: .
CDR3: CASSPFGVRGGSHEQFF
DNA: TGTGCCAGCTCACCTTTCGGAGTCAGAGGGGGTTCACATGAGCAGTTCTTC

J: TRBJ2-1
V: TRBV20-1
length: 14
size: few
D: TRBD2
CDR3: CSAGTSGGAHEQFF
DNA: TGCAGTGCCGGGACTAGCGGGGGGGCCCATGAGCAGTTCTTC

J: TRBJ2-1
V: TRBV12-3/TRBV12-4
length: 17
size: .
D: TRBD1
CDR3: CASRLSRTGVTNNEQFF
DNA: TGTGCCAGCAGACTATCCCGGACAGGGGTTACGAACAATGAGCAGTTCTTC

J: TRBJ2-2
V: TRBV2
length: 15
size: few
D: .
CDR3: CASSDRGSYTGELFF
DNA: TGTGCCAGCAGTGACAGGGGCTCGTACACCGGGGAGCTGTTTTTT

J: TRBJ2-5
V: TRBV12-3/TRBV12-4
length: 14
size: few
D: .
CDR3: CASSLRHGGETQYF
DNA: TGTGCCAGCAGTTTAAGACATGGTGGAGAGACCCAGTACTTC

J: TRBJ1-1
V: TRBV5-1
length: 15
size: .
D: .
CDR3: CASSLGRNGNKGAFF
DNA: TGCGCCAGCAGCTTGGGGAGGAACGGGAATAAAGGAGCTTTCTTT

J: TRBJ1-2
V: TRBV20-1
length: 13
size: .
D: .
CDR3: CSAPSTDFYGYTF
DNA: TGCAGTGCTCCATCGACAGATTTCTATGGCTACACCTTC

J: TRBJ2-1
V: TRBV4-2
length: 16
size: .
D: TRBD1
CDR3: CASSQDGTGVWGEQFF
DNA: TGTGCCAGCAGCCAAGATGGGACAGGGGTCTGGGGGGAGCAGTTCTTC

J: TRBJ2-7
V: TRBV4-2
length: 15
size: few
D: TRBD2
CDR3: CASSQGTSGTYEQYF
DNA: TGTGCCAGCAGCCAAGGGACTAGCGGAACCTACGAGCAGTACTTC

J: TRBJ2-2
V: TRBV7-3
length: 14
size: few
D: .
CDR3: CASSLYRDEGELFF
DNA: TGTGCCAGCAGCTTGTACAGGGACGAGGGGGAGCTGTTTTTT

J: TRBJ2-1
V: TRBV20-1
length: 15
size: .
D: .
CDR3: CSARVAGVSYNEQFF
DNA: TGCAGTGCTAGAGTAGCAGGGGTCTCCTACAATGAGCAGTTCTTC

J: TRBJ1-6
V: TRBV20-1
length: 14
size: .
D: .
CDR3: CSASLGTLNSPLHF
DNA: TGCAGTGCATCCCTAGGCACGCTAAATTCACCCCTCCACTTT

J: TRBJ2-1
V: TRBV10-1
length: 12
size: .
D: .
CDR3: CASSEGLDEQFF
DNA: TGCGCCAGCAGTGAGGGCCTGGATGAGCAGTTCTTC

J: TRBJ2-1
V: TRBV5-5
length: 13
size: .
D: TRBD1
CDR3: CAGRTGSYSEQFF
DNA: TGTGCCGGTCGGACAGGGTCATACAGTGAGCAGTTCTTC

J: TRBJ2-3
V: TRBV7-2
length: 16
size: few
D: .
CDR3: CASSLRRGPSTDTQYF
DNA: TGTGCCAGCAGCTTACGGCGGGGGCCGAGCACAGATACGCAGTATTTT

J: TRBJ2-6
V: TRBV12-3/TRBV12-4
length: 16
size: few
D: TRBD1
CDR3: CASRSTGDRGANVLTF
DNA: TGTGCCAGCAGGTCGACAGGGGATCGGGGGGCCAACGTCCTGACTTTC

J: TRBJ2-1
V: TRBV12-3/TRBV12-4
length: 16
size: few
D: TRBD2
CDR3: CASRFSAGGYYNEQFF
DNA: TGTGCCAGCCGTTTTTCAGCGGGGGGATATTACAATGAGCAGTTCTTC

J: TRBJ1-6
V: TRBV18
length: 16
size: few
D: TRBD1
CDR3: CASSPQRDRNNSPLHF
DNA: TGTGCCAGCTCACCGCAGAGGGACAGGAATAATTCACCCCTCCACTTT

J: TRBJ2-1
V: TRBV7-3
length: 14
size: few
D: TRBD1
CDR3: CASSLIGQGDEQFF
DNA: TGTGCCAGCAGCTTAATCGGGCAGGGGGATGAGCAGTTCTTC

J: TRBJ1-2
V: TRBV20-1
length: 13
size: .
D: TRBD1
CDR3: CSAQGQGYYGYTF
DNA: TGCAGTGCTCAGGGACAGGGGTATTATGGCTACACCTTC

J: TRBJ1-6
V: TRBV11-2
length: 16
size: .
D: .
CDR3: CASTSGLEVWGSPLHF
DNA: TGTGCCAGCACCTCAGGTCTAGAGGTGTGGGGATCACCCCTCCACTTT